Below are 11 T cell receptor beta chains sequenced from a single sample in a study of tumor and adjacent non-tumor tissue in lung cancer listed by TCRdb under 2018. RNA was isolated from bulk unsorted tissue, and RNA quality was assessed with a NanoDrop ND-1000 and an Agilent 2100. Library preparation used multiplex PCR. The run used an Illumina HiSeq 2500. TCRbeta libraries were built by three rounds of nested PCR using primers (Table S4), following protocols modified from ARM-PCR. In-frame beta chains were kept once TCRdb had trimmed the public reads at Q25 with fastp and called clones with MiXCR. Every CDR3 protein is listed once, alongside the most common genes and DNA of its rows. This sample gives over 85,000 distinct CDR3 sequences in total; 75% to 90% of them show up just once. The top ten hold approximately 22% of the sample. Sequenced input: lung tumor tissue. The receptor set was obtained from a man between 65 and 79 years old with non-small cell lung cancer.

About this clonotype: Compared with germline, one end of the junction differs, possibly owing to a read error. V gene TRBV29-1 combines with J gene TRBJ2-5; 10 bases fit TRBD2. Germline V CDR1 and CDR2: SQVTM, ANQGSEA. CDR3 length: 18 amino acids. Here the CDR3 reads CSVEFCWSSGGKQETQYF. Written as DNA, the CDR3 is TGCAGCGTTGAATTCTGTTGGAGTAGCGGGGGGAAACAAGAGACCCAGTATTTC.

This clonotype was detected a few times. An end of the junction does not agree with germline; a read error may underlie this. The chain joins TRBV28 to TRBJ2-1; 7 nucleotides line up with TRBD2. CDR1 is MDHEN and CDR2 is SYDVKM in the germline V gene. CDR3 size: 15 residues. The CDR3: CASLRGGSSYIEQFF. In DNA form, the CDR3 reads TGTGCCAGTCTTCGCGGCGGGAGCTCCTACATTGAGCAGTTCTTC.

About this clonotype: One end of the junction does not line up with germline, which may come from a read error. This sequence joins TRBV28 and TRBJ2-2; TRBD1 agrees at 9 bases. The germline V gene encodes CDR1 MDHEN and CDR2 SYDVKM. The CDR3 sequence is 17 residues long. CDR3 in DNA: TGTGCCAGCGGTCCAGCCAGACCCGGGACAGGGACCGGGGAGTTGTTATTT. Its protein is CASGPARPGTGTGELLF.

To note about this clonotype: One end of the junction varies from germline; a read error may be responsible. V gene TRBV24-1 combines with J gene TRBJ1-1; D remains unclear. The CDR3 spans 13 residues. Germline lookup yields CDR1 KGHDR and CDR2 SFDVKD. Written as DNA, the CDR3 is TGTGCCATCAGTGGTTACAGTAACACTGAAGCTTTCTTT. Amino acids: CAISGYSNTEAFF.

V usage is TRBV4-3 and J usage is TRBJ2-1; a weak D match, TRBD2 (6 bases). CDR3 size: 17 residues. Germline CDR1 LGHNA, CDR2 YSLEER. V was clipped by 0 bases and J by 2 bases, with 14 bases between them. CDR3 in DNA: TGCGCCAGCAGCCAAGATTGGGTAGCGGACCCCTACAATGAGCAGTTCTTC. Protein sequence: CASSQDWVADPYNEQFF.

This clonotype has just one count. The junction differs from germline at one of its ends, possibly a read error. The chain uses TRBV10-2 and TRBJ2-2; 9 bases map to TRBD2. Germline CDR1 WSHSY, CDR2 SAAADI. The CDR3 length is 14 residues. The DNA of the CDR3 is TGCACCAGCAGGCTAGCGGGGCCGAGGGGGGAACTTTTTTTT. Its protein is CTSRLAGPRGELFF.

This clonotype showed up many times. The gene calls are TRBV5-1 and TRBJ2-5; D is tentatively TRBD1 or TRBD2 (5 bases each). This CDR3 is 15 amino acids long. CDR1 and CDR2 from the germline V gene are SGHRS and YFSETQ. Trimming left V 0 bases short and J 5 bases short, with 14 bases between. In DNA, the CDR3 is TGCGCCAGCAGCTTGGACAATCGGGGCGGGGAGACCCAGTACTTC. It yields the protein CASSLDNRGGETQYF.

With regard to this clonotype: The conserved phenylalanine or tryptophan is not found at the CDR3 terminus, so this likely reflects a read error. The chain employs TRBV5-4 and TRBJ2-3, with D perhaps matching TRBD2 (6 bases). Looked up from germline, CDR1 is SGHNT and CDR2 is YYREEE (reference sequence). The CDR3 runs 15 residues. The CDR3 spells CASSGGTLSTNTQYS. In DNA, the CDR3 is TGTGCCAGCAGCGGAGGGACTTTAAGCACAAATACGCAGTATTCT.

The rearrangement links TRBV11-1 to TRBJ2-5; TRBD1 matches 11 bases. The CDR3 is made up of 14 amino acids. Looked up from germline, CDR1 is SGHAT and CDR2 is FQDESV (reference sequence). Trimming at V came to 9 bases and at J to 10 bases, leaving 13 bases not matched to a gene. CDR3 DNA: TGTGCCAGTAAGAGGACAGGGGGCGCGCAGATCCAGTACTTC. Translating gives CASKRTGGAQIQYF.

This clonotype was observed many times. This chain connects TRBV5-1 to TRBJ2-5; D may be TRBD1 (6 bases). The CDR3 is made up of 14 amino acids. Germline V CDR1 and CDR2: SGHRS, YFSETQ. Trimming pared 8 bases from V and 4 bases from J, leaving 18 bases between. CDR3 loop: CASNTGNEGETQYF. CDR3 nucleotides: TGCGCCAGTAACACAGGGAACGAAGGAGAGACCCAGTACTTC.

Turning to this clonotype: At one boundary the junction diverges from the germline segment, which might be a read error. This chain links TRBV14 with TRBJ2-1; perhaps TRBD1 as D (5 bases). The CDR3 is made up of 14 amino acids. Germline CDR1 reads SGHDN; CDR2 reads FVKESK. The CDR3 bases are TGTGACAGCAGCATCCAGGGCCCCTACAATAAGCAGTTCTTC. This encodes CDSSIQGPYNKQFF.